The 15 T cell receptor beta chains listed next were all sequenced from one sample in a study of T-cell reconstitution after alpha-beta-depleted transplantation in children. Unique molecular identifiers were incorporated into the prepared TCRbeta library. TCRdb itself ran the PCR reads through MiXCR, one entry per CDR3 protein. Here the sample spans about 640,000 distinct CDR3 sequences, approximately 17% being singletons. The sequencing here drew on PBMCs from the stem cell graft donor, taken from the stem cell graft. The receptor set was obtained from a human donor who donated a stem cell graft to a child with acute myeloid leukemia.

This clonotype has a handful of counts. The V call is TRBV20-1, the J call TRBJ2-5, with 10 bases fitting TRBD2. The CDR3 sequence is 16 residues long. V was clipped by 0 bases and J by 5 bases; unmatched bases: 9. Germline V gene sequence: CDR1 DFQATT, CDR2 SNEGSKA (reference sequence). The CDR3 loop is CSARDWLAGVGETQYF. Here the CDR3 DNA reads TGCAGTGCTAGAGATTGGCTAGCGGGGGTTGGGGAGACCCAGTACTTC.

This clonotype was observed a handful of times. This chain connects TRBV5-1 to TRBJ2-2; TRBD1 matches 8 bases. There are 15 residues in the CDR3. Trimming took 4 bases from V and 5 from J; bases not matched to a gene: 7. CDR1 SGHRS and CDR2 YFSETQ come from the germline V gene. CDR3 protein: CASSLTRGRTGELFF. The DNA of the CDR3 is TGCGCCAGCAGCCTCACCAGGGGGCGTACCGGGGAGCTGTTTTTT.

This clonotype has only a few counts. The chain carries TRBV7-2 and TRBJ1-1; maybe TRBD1 (6 bases). Trimming took off 1 base at V and 4 bases at J, with 13 bases between the two ends. CDR1 SGHTA and CDR2 FQGNSA come from the germline V gene. This CDR3 is built from 15 residues. The CDR3 DNA follows: TGTGCCAGCAGCTTAGTGGGGGGGGCGGTCACTGAAGCTTTCTTT. Its translation is CASSLVGGAVTEAFF.

The chain employs TRBV5-6 and TRBJ1-4, with a weak D call TRBD1 (5 bases). Per germline, CDR1 SGHDT and CDR2 YYEEEE. V lost 5 bases to trimming and J lost 4 bases, with 15 bases between them. The CDR3 runs 15 residues. The CDR3: CASRSLGTGNEKLFF. CDR3 bases: TGTGCCAGCAGGTCGCTCGGGACGGGTAATGAAAAACTGTTTTTT.

This clonotype has at least ten counts. The chain is built from TRBV7-2 and TRBJ1-1, with 9 bases aligning to TRBD1. Germline V gives CDR1 SGHTA, CDR2 FQGNSA. The length of the CDR3 is 14 residues. The ends lost 1 base at V and 11 bases at J; junction bases unmatched: 8. The CDR3 loop reads CASSLGGQGHGAFF. The DNA of the CDR3 is TGTGCCAGCAGCTTAGGGGGACAGGGCCATGGGGCTTTCTTT.

This clonotype has a handful of counts. This chain joins TRBV7-9 and TRBJ2-5, with D uncertain. V shed 5 bases and J shed 3 bases, with 10 bases lying between them. Germline CDR1 SEHNR, CDR2 FQNEAQ (reference sequence). There are 13 residues in the CDR3. CDR3 in amino acids: CASSPAAEETQYF. CDR3 in DNA: TGTGCCAGCAGCCCGGCTGCCGAAGAGACCCAGTACTTC. Looking up the rest from reference TRBV7-9 and TRBJ2-5 gives the full variable domain: DTGVSQNPRHKITKRGQNVTFRCDPISEHNRLYWYRQTLGQGPEFLTYFQNEAQLEKSRLLSDRFSAERPKGSFSTLEIQRTEQGDSAMYLCASSPAAEETQYFGPGTRLLVL.

This clonotype was recorded a few times. The V gene is TRBV4-2, the J gene TRBJ2-5, with 12 bases fitting TRBD2. V lost 1 base, J lost 5 bases, and 11 bases stayed unmatched. CDR3 length equals 18 residues. CDR1 LGHNA and CDR2 YNFKEQ come from the germline V gene. CDR3 DNA: TGTGCCAGCAGCCAAGCCCCTACTAGCGGGGGGCGGGGTGAGACCCAGTACTTC. Its translation: CASSQAPTSGGRGETQYF.

For this clonotype: A much larger clone lies a single base off, so this may be a read error. The V call is TRBV20-1, the J call TRBJ2-7; TRBD2 matches at 8 bases. The CDR3 sequence is 14 residues long. Per the germline V gene, CDR1 is DFQATT and CDR2 is SNEGSKA (reference sequence). The CDR3 region is CSASGGRSSNDQYF. CDR3 bases: TGCAGTGCTTCGGGGGGGAGGTCATCTAACGACCAGTACTTC.

This clonotype was detected many times. This rearrangement joins TRBV20-1 to TRBJ1-6; no clear D. Germline values: CDR1 DFQATT, CDR2 SNEGSKA (reference sequence). The CDR3 spans 15 residues. The germline V and J ends were trimmed by 2 bases and 3 bases, with 11 bases remaining between them. CDR3 nucleotide sequence: TGCAGTGCTAGAACTTTCGAGTACTATAATTCACCCCTCCACTTT. Protein sequence: CSARTFEYYNSPLHF.

In this sample, this clonotype turned up a few times. The chain employs TRBV29-1 and TRBJ2-1; weak D call: TRBD1 (6 bases). Trimming took off 5 bases at V and 0 bases at J, with 17 bases between the two ends. Germline V gene lookup returns CDR1 SQVTM and CDR2 ANQGSEA. This CDR3 is 16 amino acids long. The CDR3 reads CSVLPKGDASYNEQFF. The CDR3 DNA sequence: TGCAGCGTTTTACCGAAGGGGGATGCCTCCTACAATGAGCAGTTCTTC.

This clonotype was picked up one time. This clone may be a read error of a much larger clone one base away. This rearrangement joins TRBV10-3 to TRBJ2-7, with TRBD1 as a possible D gene (6 bases). V lost 6 bases and J 3 bases, leaving 15 bases between the germline ends. CDR1 and CDR2 from the germline V gene are ENHRY and SYGVKD. The CDR3 loop spans 14 amino acids. The CDR3 loop is CAISSTTGGYEQYF. Here the CDR3 DNA reads TGTGCCATCAGCTCGACGACAGGTGGCTACGAGCAGTACTTC.

This clonotype was counted between two and nine times. The chain combines TRBV12-3 or TRBV12-4 with TRBJ2-3; the D is unclear. This CDR3 is built from 16 residues. V was trimmed by 2 bases and J by 2 bases, leaving 14 bases between them. CDR3 residues: CASSLSISAFTDTQYF. CDR3 sequence (DNA): TGTGCCAGCAGTTTAAGTATATCGGCATTCACAGATACGCAGTATTTT.

At least ten counts were recorded for this clonotype. This chain joins TRBV29-1 and TRBJ2-4; TRBD1 might be the D (6 bases). Trimming removed 5 bases at V and 1 base at J, with 15 bases between. The CDR3 has 15 amino acids. Germline CDR1 is SQVTM and CDR2 is ANQGSEA. The CDR3 reads CSVSPFGQAKNIQYF. CDR3 nucleotide sequence: TGCAGCGTTTCCCCCTTCGGACAGGCCAAAAACATTCAGTACTTC.

This clonotype has just a few counts. The rearrangement links TRBV2 to TRBJ2-3, with 7 bases that match TRBD1. This CDR3 is built from 15 residues. Germline V lookup: CDR1 SNHLY, CDR2 FYNNEI. With V trimmed by 10 bases and J by 2 bases, 12 bases remained unmatched. This CDR3 reads CATIQRGPYTDTQYF. DNA of the CDR3: TGTGCCACCATACAGAGGGGGCCTTACACAGATACGCAGTATTTT. The whole variable domain, filled in from reference TRBV2 and TRBJ2-3, reads EPEVTQTPSHQVTQMGQEVILRCVPISNHLYFYWYRQILGQKVEFLVSFYNNEISEKSEIFDDQFSVERPDGSNFTLKIRSTKLEDSAMYFCATIQRGPYTDTQYFGPGTRLTVL.

This chain joins TRBV12-3 or TRBV12-4 and TRBJ1-3; TRBD1 is a possible D gene (6 bases). CDR3 size: 14 residues. The germline V and J ends were trimmed by 8 bases and 0 bases, with 11 bases remaining between them. The CDR3 here is CASGRDISGNTIYF. For the CDR3, the DNA is TGTGCCAGCGGCAGGGACATCTCTGGAAACACCATATATTTT.